The 2 T cell receptor beta chains in this list originate from one sample, sequenced in a study of cytomegalovirus exposure and HLA in healthy donors. In the PCR, 60 Vbeta and 13 Jbeta primers were used. The repertoire was sequenced with immunoSEQ multiplex PCR; TCRdb's copy has only in-frame clones and lacks some. The repertoire has 150,000 to 200,000 clones, 75% to 80% of them found once; the top ten carry 3% to 3.5%. Sequenced sample: PBMCs. These receptor sequences come from a woman in her thirties or forties in good health and CMV-seronegative.

The chain couples TRBV4-1 to TRBJ2-7; D call uncertain. Germline values: CDR1 MGHRA, CDR2 YSYEKL. V lost 3 bases and J lost 3, with 15 bases in between. CDR3 length equals 15 residues. The CDR3 DNA reads TGCGCCAGCAGCCACGGAGTCCTCTCGAACTACGAGCAGTACTTC. Its translation is CASSHGVLSNYEQYF.

This clone has a single count. The V gene is TRBV6-5, the J gene TRBJ1-1, with D possibly being TRBD1 (6 bases). The CDR3 has 14 amino acids. V lost 6 bases and J 0 bases, leaving 11 bases between the germline ends. The germline gives CDR1 MNHEY, CDR2 SVGAGI. The CDR3 DNA reads TGTGCCAGCAGCGTACAGGGCCTGAACACTGAAGCTTTCTTT. Its protein product is CASSVQGLNTEAFF.